Reported below is one TCR beta chain. There is no known antigen for this receptor. The data were taken from a study of GPR56 and killer-like receptors on CD4 memory cells (dated by TCRdb to about 2019). Study-wide context: It was proposed in the study that human CD4+ memory T-cell differentiation and cytokine production potential are marked by progressive acquisition of KLRB1, KLRG1, GPR56 and then KLRF1. Healthy blood donors in the study were described as age-matched to the liver disease patients, whose median age was around 70 years.

Before TCRbeta sequencing, fluorescence-activated cell sorting was used to enrich five KLR/GPR56-defined CD4+ populations. To test whether memory differentiation follows a linear pathway, the researchers sequenced TCRbeta repertoires from five CD4+ T-cell subsets, each defined by expression of KLRB1, KLRG1, GPR56 and KLRF1. TCR-sequenced cells came from peripheral blood of healthy control individuals, reported as five donors in the TCRbeta analysis figure. The researchers collected heparinized peripheral blood and processed every sample within one hour of retrieval. Blood was diluted 1:2 in PBS, and peripheral blood mononuclear cells were then isolated from the diluted blood at room temperature by Biocoll density gradient centrifugation. Before flow sorting, CD4+ T cells were enriched from freshly isolated PBMCs by magnetic sorting with anti-CD4 MicroBeads. A BD FACSAria II was used to sort CD4+ T cells enriched from PBMCs of healthy donors according to marker expression. For surface staining, the researchers used Miltenyi Biotec antibodies: anti-KLRB1 clone 191B8, anti-KLRF1 clone 4A4.D10 and anti-KLRG1 clone REA261.

In the germline V gene (reference sequence), CDR1 corresponds to DFQATT and CDR2 to SNEGSKA. Taken from cysteine to phenylalanine, the CDR3 has 13 residues. DNA is not recorded here. Sequencing took place on an Illumina HiSeq 2500. Sequencing libraries were built by amplifying the recombined TCRbeta locus with a previously published PCR protocol. As for the authors' bioinformatics: Reads whose average quality score was below 30 were removed, and the reads that remained were processed with IMSEQ. Each clonotype was defined by the combination of Vbeta gene, Jbeta gene and CDR3 amino acid sequence. The Morisita-Horn index, computed on the top 100 expanded clones, was used to measure repertoire overlap between populations. Renyi diversity profiles calculated on the top 100 expanded clones were used to assess clonal diversity. TCRdb reprocessed the reads and provides one entry for every CDR3 protein sequence; no DNA is given. These V and J calls are TCRdb output, not the study's own analysis. Per the sample table, the count is about 2,200 distinct CDR3 sequences. The ten most abundant clones make up 5.2% of the sample.

Study-level results and caveats: Rather than covering full repertoires, the diversity and similarity analyses were limited to the 100 most expanded clones in each population. Clonal frequency started low in the marker-negative population and rose progressively along the proposed pathway, while TCRbeta diversity decreased accordingly. TCR repertoire overlap was especially strong between late populations 4 and 5, and population 3 also partly overlapped. The clones that dominated late populations 4 and 5 were also present in early populations 1 and 2, and the authors interpreted this finding as evidence for linear differentiation.

This clonotype was sampled from a human donor in good health. The material sequenced was memory CD4+ T cells from blood. This chain is built from TRBV20-1 and TRBJ2-5; TCRdb calls TRBD1, which cannot be checked without DNA. CDR3 reads: CSARTGRQETQYF.